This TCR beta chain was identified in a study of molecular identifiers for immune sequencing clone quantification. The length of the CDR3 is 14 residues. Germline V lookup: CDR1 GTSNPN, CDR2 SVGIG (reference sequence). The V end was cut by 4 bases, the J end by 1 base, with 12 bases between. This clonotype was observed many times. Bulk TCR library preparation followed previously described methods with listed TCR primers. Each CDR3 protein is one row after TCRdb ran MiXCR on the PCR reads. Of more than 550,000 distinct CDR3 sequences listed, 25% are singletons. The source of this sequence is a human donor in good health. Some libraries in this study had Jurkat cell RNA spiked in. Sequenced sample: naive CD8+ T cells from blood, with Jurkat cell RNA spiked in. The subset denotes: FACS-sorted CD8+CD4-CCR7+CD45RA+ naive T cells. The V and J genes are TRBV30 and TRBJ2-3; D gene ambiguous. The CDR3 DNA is TGTGCCTGGAACGGGCTTGAAGGCACAGATACGCAGTATTTT. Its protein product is CAWNGLEGTDTQYF.